The 11 T cell receptor beta chains given below trace back to one sample, sequenced in a study of STAT5B mutations in CD4+ large granular lymphocyte leukemia. Assay: immunoSEQ multiplex PCR; the TCRdb copy retains only in-frame clones and omits some. The sample has approximately 32,000 clones, 72% seen once. Sequencing input: CD4+ T cells from blood buffy coats. These receptors were taken from a human donor in good health.

The chain employs TRBV19 and TRBJ1-2, with D unclear. This CDR3 is 15 amino acids long. V gave up 4 bases and J gave up 0 bases, with 12 bases separating them. Germline values: CDR1 LNHDA, CDR2 SQIVND (reference sequence). CDR3 residues: CASSTTGASNYGYTF. The CDR3 DNA is TGTGCCAGTAGTACCACGGGAGCTTCTAACTATGGCTACACCTTC. Drawing the rest from reference TRBV19 and TRBJ1-2, the complete variable domain is DGGITQSPKYLFRKEGQNVTLSCEQNLNHDAMYWYRQDPGQGLRLIYYSQIVNDFQKGDIAEGYSVSREKKESFPLTVTSAQKNPTAFYLCASSTTGASNYGYTFGSGTRLTVV.

The chain carries TRBV7-9 and TRBJ2-4; TRBD2 agrees at 12 bases. The V gene's germline CDR1 is SEHNR and CDR2 FQNEAQ (reference sequence). The ends lost 5 bases at V and 2 bases at J; junction bases unmatched: 13. CDR3 length equals 19 residues. The CDR3 bases are TGTGCCAGCAGCCAAAGACGGTCTAGCGGGGGGGCAACCAAAAACATTCAGTACTTC. Protein product: CASSQRRSSGGATKNIQYF. The full variable domain, completed using reference TRBV7-9 and TRBJ2-4, is DTGVSQNPRHKITKRGQNVTFRCDPISEHNRLYWYRQTLGQGPEFLTYFQNEAQLEKSRLLSDRFSAERPKGSFSTLEIQRTEQGDSAMYLCASSQRRSSGGATKNIQYFGAGTRLSVL.

The J gene is TRBJ2-7, the V gene TRBV7-2; 7 nucleotides align to TRBD2. The CDR3 spans 14 residues. The trim removed 4 bases at V and 2 bases at J, leaving 5 bases unmatched. Germline CDR1 is SGHTA and CDR2 is FQGNSA. As DNA, the CDR3 is TGTGCCAGCAGCTCGAACGGGGGGACCTACGAGCAGTACTTC. This codes for CASSSNGGTYEQYF.

The chain recombines TRBV11-2 with TRBJ2-3; tentative D call: TRBD2 (6 bases). Trimming took 5 bases from V and 3 from J, leaving 12 bases between them. The length of the CDR3 is 14 residues. Germline V lookup: CDR1 SGHAT, CDR2 FQNNGV. CDR3 residues: CASSRTGTTDTQYF. The CDR3 bases are TGTGCCAGCAGCCGAACCGGGACTACAGATACGCAGTATTTT.

The genes are TRBV7-2 and TRBJ1-2; D is ambiguous. This CDR3 is built from 13 residues. Germline values: CDR1 SGHTA, CDR2 FQGNSA. Trimming removed 3 bases at V and 0 bases at J, with 5 bases between. For the CDR3, the DNA is TGTGCCAGCAGCTTCGACTCTAACTATGGCTACACCTTC. Translating gives CASSFDSNYGYTF.

The V and J genes are TRBV19 and TRBJ2-7; TRBD1 matches at 8 bases. The CDR3 has 14 amino acids. J was trimmed by 2 bases and V by 4 bases; bases with no gene match: 4. The germline V gene encodes CDR1 LNHDA and CDR2 SQIVND (reference sequence). The CDR3 spells CASSKGQGTYEQYF. The CDR3 DNA sequence: TGTGCCAGTAGTAAAGGACAGGGAACCTACGAGCAGTACTTC.

This clone appeared a few times. The chain is built from TRBV7-6 and TRBJ1-6; tentative D call: TRBD1 (5 bases). Per the germline V gene, CDR1 is SGHVS and CDR2 is FNYEAQ. V lost 1 base, J lost 16 bases, and 17 bases lay in between. The CDR3 consists of 14 residues. CDR3 protein: CASSLVGDFGELHF. The CDR3 nucleotides are TGTGCCAGCAGCTTAGTGGGGGATTTCGGGGAGCTCCACTTT.

This clone was recorded a few times. The sample has other DNA sequences that encode this CDR3 too. The chain combines TRBV6-5 with TRBJ1-5; no firm D call. CDR1 and CDR2 from the germline V gene are MNHEY and SVGAGI. CDR3 length: 13 amino acids. V lost 1 base and J lost 4, with 5 bases in between. The CDR3 loop reads CASSYLGNQPQHF. CDR3 in DNA: TGTGCCAGCAGTTACTTGGGTAATCAGCCCCAGCATTTT.

This chain uses TRBV5-1 with TRBJ2-2, with TRBD1 as a possible D gene (5 bases). The V end was cut by 3 bases, the J end by 3 bases, with 9 bases between. The germline gives CDR1 SGHRS, CDR2 YFSETQ. CDR3 length equals 14 residues. The CDR3 spells CASSSDIYTGELFF. Written as DNA, the CDR3 is TGCGCCAGCAGCTCGGACATTTACACCGGGGAGCTGTTTTTT.

This clone was seen only a few times. V and J are TRBV2 and TRBJ1-1, with D possibly being TRBD1 (6 bases). The ends were cut back, 4 bases at V and 0 bases at J, with 9 bases in the middle. The CDR3 extends over 14 amino acids. Germline CDR1 is SNHLY and CDR2 is FYNNEI. The CDR3 sequence is CASSVDRLNTEAFF. The CDR3 DNA reads as TGTGCCAGCAGTGTGGACAGATTGAACACTGAAGCTTTCTTT.

V usage is TRBV5-1 and J usage is TRBJ1-1; 8 bases align to TRBD1. V shed 0 bases, J shed 7 bases, and the junction held 8 bases outside the gene matches. Germline V lookup: CDR1 SGHRS, CDR2 YFSETQ. The CDR3 consists of 15 residues. The CDR3 nucleotides are TGCGCCAGCAGCTTGGTCGGACAGGGAGGATTTGAAGCTTTCTTT. This sequence encodes CASSLVGQGGFEAFF.